Sequencing of this TCR beta chain was carried out in a study of OX40 agonist ivuxolimab in advanced cancers. Study overall: Patients got intravenous ivuxolimab at 0.01 to 10 mg/kg every 2 weeks. Three patients responded partially, comprising one with hepatocellular carcinoma and two with cutaneous melanoma. Patients receiving dose escalation had hepatocellular carcinoma, melanoma, renal cell or head and neck cancer. A male proportion of about 86% was recorded, with mean age approximately 64 years and range about 20 to 79.

Germline V CDR1 and CDR2: SGHTS, YDEGEE. The V segment lost 2 bases and the J segment 6 bases; nucleotides outside the gene matches: 7. The CDR3 is made up of 15 amino acids. Assay: immunoSEQ multiplex PCR; the TCRdb copy retains only in-frame clones and omits some. The table has some 60,000 clones, 80% to 90% seen once. The chain has TRBV5-8 and TRBJ1-4; 7 bases map to TRBD1. The sequence derives from an adult with an advanced solid tumor such as melanoma, head and neck, liver or kidney cancer. The sequencing here drew on CD4+ or CD8+ T cells sorted from blood, taken in a trial of the OX40 agonist ivuxolimab. The CDR3 DNA reads as TGTGCCAGCAGCTTCCTAGGGGGCGGAGATGAAAAACTGTTTTTT. Encoded protein: CASSFLGGGDEKLFF. The complete variable domain, with remaining parts taken from reference TRBV5-8 and TRBJ1-4, reads EAGVTQSPTHLIKTRGQQATLRCSPISGHTSVYWYQQALGLGLQFLLWYDEGEERNRGNFPPRFSGRQFPNYSSELNVNALELEDSALYLCASSFLGGGDEKLFFGSGTQLSVL.